These 19 T cell receptor beta chains were sequenced from one sample in a study of OX40 agonist ivuxolimab in advanced cancers. The protocol was immunoSEQ multiplex PCR, while the TCRdb copy is restricted to in-frame clones and leaves out a portion. The sample consists of 130,000 or so clones, around nine tenths of them appearing once. The sample here was CD4+ or CD8+ T cells sorted from blood, taken in a trial of the OX40 agonist ivuxolimab. These receptors all come from an adult with an advanced solid tumor such as melanoma, head and neck, liver or kidney cancer.

This clone has just a few counts. The rearrangement links TRBV7-6 to TRBJ1-1; a possible D gene is TRBD1 (5 bases). V was cut by 1 base and J by 1 base, with 10 bases left in between. Germline V gives CDR1 SGHVS, CDR2 FNYEAQ. The CDR3 runs to 15 residues. CDR3 loop: CASSLGAGGNTEAFF. The CDR3 DNA follows: TGTGCCAGCAGCTTAGGGGCCGGGGGGAACACTGAAGCTTTCTTT.

The chain has TRBV6-6 and TRBJ1-4; D gene uncertain. This CDR3 has 12 residues. The germline V gene has CDR1 MNHNY and CDR2 SVGAGI (reference sequence). The ends were cut back, 2 bases at V and 5 bases at J, with 3 bases in the middle. The CDR3 DNA is TGTGCCAGCAGTTACCCCAATGAAAAACTGTTTTTT. The encoded protein is CASSYPNEKLFF.

V usage is TRBV18 and J usage is TRBJ1-1, with D perhaps TRBD1 (5 bases). V was pared by 4 bases and J by 5 bases, with 8 bases between. There are 12 residues in the CDR3. Per germline, CDR1 KGHSH and CDR2 LQKENI. CDR3: CASSRRETEAFF. The CDR3 nucleotides read TGTGCCAGCTCACGCAGGGAGACTGAAGCTTTCTTT. The full variable domain, completed using reference TRBV18 and TRBJ1-1, is NAGVMQNPRHLVRRRGQEARLRCSPMKGHSHVYWYRQLPEEGLKFMVYLQKENIIDESGMPKERFSAEFPKEGPSILRIQQVVRGDSAAYFCASSRRETEAFFGQGTRLTVV.

The count of this clone is one. The chain employs TRBV7-9 and TRBJ1-1; 7 bases agree with TRBD1. V lost 4 bases to trimming and J lost 5 bases; unmatched junction nucleotides: 7. Germline lookup yields CDR1 SEHNR and CDR2 FQNEAQ (reference sequence). This CDR3 comprises 14 residues. For the CDR3, the DNA is TGTGCCAGCAGCTCAACAGGGGTAGGGACTGAAGCTTTCTTT. It codes for CASSSTGVGTEAFF.

V usage is TRBV28 and J usage is TRBJ2-7; D gene unclear. The CDR3 is 15 amino acids. Between the trimmed V and J ends, which lost 2 bases and 0 bases, there was a span of 11 bases. The germline V gene has CDR1 MDHEN and CDR2 SYDVKM. The CDR3 spells CASSLPDLSSYEQYF. The CDR3 nucleotides read TGTGCCAGCAGTTTACCGGACCTTAGCTCCTACGAGCAGTACTTC. The full variable domain, in which reference TRBV28 and TRBJ2-7 provide the parts outside the CDR3, is DVKVTQSSRYLVKRTGEKVFLECVQDMDHENMFWYRQDPGLGLRLIYFSYDVKMKEKGDIPEGYSVSREKKERFSLILESASTNQTSMYLCASSLPDLSSYEQYFGPGTRLTVT.

V and J are TRBV27 and TRBJ2-7; 11 bases align to TRBD2. Losses at the gene ends were 6 bases for V and 1 base for J; bases not matched to a gene: 11. The germline V gene encodes CDR1 MNHEY and CDR2 SMNVEV (reference sequence). The CDR3 extends over 17 amino acids. CDR3 DNA sequence: TGTGCCAGCAGGACATATCAAGGGACTAGCGGATCCTACGAGCAGTACTTC. It codes for CASRTYQGTSGSYEQYF.

This clone was counted a few times. V gene TRBV4-3 combines with J gene TRBJ1-5, with TRBD1 matching over 8 bases. In germline, CDR1 is LGHNA, CDR2 YSLEER. This CDR3 spans 14 amino acids. With V trimmed by 1 base and J by 9 bases, 5 bases remained unmatched. The CDR3 here is CASSQGQGFTPQHF. The DNA for the CDR3 is TGCGCCAGCAGCCAAGGACAGGGGTTCACGCCCCAGCATTTT.

The V and J genes are TRBV6-5 and TRBJ1-3; 7 bases are shared with TRBD1. This CDR3 comprises 15 residues. Losses at the gene ends were 6 bases for V and 3 bases for J; bases not matched to a gene: 8. Per the germline V gene, CDR1 is MNHEY and CDR2 is SVGAGI. The CDR3, as DNA: TGTGCCAGCAGCCTTGGGACAGAGTATGGAAACACCATATATTTT. Encoded protein: CASSLGTEYGNTIYF.

The V gene is TRBV19, the J gene TRBJ2-3, with D uncertain. The CDR3 is 15 amino acids. Trimming took 3 bases from V and 0 from J, leaving 10 bases between them. Germline CDR1 reads LNHDA; CDR2 reads SQIVND (reference sequence). The CDR3 loop reads CASSIRLESTDTQYF. In DNA, the CDR3 is TGTGCCAGTAGTATCAGACTGGAAAGCACAGATACGCAGTATTTT. Looking up the rest from reference TRBV19 and TRBJ2-3 gives the full variable domain: DGGITQSPKYLFRKEGQNVTLSCEQNLNHDAMYWYRQDPGQGLRLIYYSQIVNDFQKGDIAEGYSVSREKKESFPLTVTSAQKNPTAFYLCASSIRLESTDTQYFGPGTRLTVL.

The V gene is TRBV30, the J gene TRBJ2-7; D is unclear. CDR3 length equals 12 residues. CDR1 is GTSNPN and CDR2 is SVGIG in the germline V gene (reference sequence). Trimming pared 5 bases from V and 2 bases from J, leaving 10 bases between. CDR3 sequence reads: CAWLQGPYEQYF. The CDR3 nucleotides are TGTGCCTGGTTACAAGGTCCCTACGAGCAGTACTTC.

The CDR3 DNA is TGTGCCAGCAGCTCCAACCATAATGAGCAGTTCTTC. Residues: CASSSNHNEQFF. This chain connects TRBV9 to TRBJ2-1; D not certain. Germline loops: CDR1 SGDLS, CDR2 YYNGEE. The V gene lost 4 bases and the J gene lost 7 bases, with 9 bases spanning the gap. There are 12 residues in the CDR3.

The rearrangement links TRBV12-5 to TRBJ2-5; TRBD1 agrees at 12 bases. From germline, CDR1 is LGHNT and CDR2 FRNRAP. The CDR3 extends over 16 amino acids. V dropped 2 bases and J dropped 5; count of bases not matched to a gene: 6. The CDR3 nucleotides read TGTGCTAGTGGTTTGACCGGGACAGGGGGCTGGGAGACCCAGTACTTC. This gives the protein CASGLTGTGGWETQYF.

The chain couples TRBV7-6 to TRBJ2-1; D gene uncertain. The CDR3 loop spans 14 amino acids. Per germline, CDR1 SGHVS and CDR2 FNYEAQ. V lost 2 bases to trimming and J lost 6 bases, with 11 bases between them. The CDR3 sequence is CASSLRQAFNEQFF. The CDR3 nucleotides are TGTGCCAGCAGCTTACGCCAAGCTTTCAATGAGCAGTTCTTC.

This clone has only a few counts. The rearrangement links TRBV11-2 to TRBJ2-2; D tentatively reads TRBD1 or TRBD2 (5 bases each). The CDR3 is 15 residues long. Per the germline V gene, CDR1 is SGHAT and CDR2 is FQNNGV. V was shortened by 3 bases and J by 0 bases, with 8 bases between the two germline ends. This CDR3 is CASSFLGANTGELFF. In DNA form, the CDR3 reads TGTGCCAGCAGCTTTTTGGGGGCGAACACCGGGGAGCTGTTTTTT.

The chain is built from TRBV19 and TRBJ1-5; D is ambiguous. Per the germline V gene, CDR1 is LNHDA and CDR2 is SQIVND (reference sequence). V lost 7 bases and J 8 bases, leaving 15 bases between the germline ends. CDR3 length: 13 amino acids. The CDR3 loop is CASTQQRSEPQHF. In nucleotides, the CDR3 is TGTGCCAGTACCCAGCAGCGGTCGGAGCCCCAGCATTTT.

This clone has only one observation. The chain combines TRBV7-6 with TRBJ1-5; the match to TRBD1 covers 9 bases. Trimming at V came to 1 base and at J to 6 bases, leaving 4 bases not matched to a gene. CDR1 is SGHVS and CDR2 is FNYEAQ in the germline V gene. This CDR3 spans 15 amino acids. The CDR3 reads CASSLGQGVFQPQHF. The CDR3 DNA is TGTGCCAGCAGCTTAGGACAGGGGGTTTTTCAGCCCCAGCATTTT.

The chain employs TRBV2 and TRBJ1-4, with 10 positions matching TRBD1. This CDR3 has 15 amino acids. CDR1 and CDR2 from the germline V gene are SNHLY and FYNNEI. Trimming at V came to 5 bases and at J to 6 bases, leaving 6 bases not matched to a gene. The CDR3 spells CASSTDRGDYEKLFF. CDR3 coding DNA: TGTGCCAGCAGTACGGACAGGGGGGACTATGAAAAACTGTTTTTT.

Note on this clone: One end of the junction fails to match germline, which may point to a read error. The CDR3 loop reads CATSRAEGGQGTQYF. CDR3 in DNA: TGTGCCACCAGCAGGGCAGAGGGAGGGCAAGGGACCCAGTACTTC. The chain uses TRBV15 and TRBJ2-5; 7 nucleotides align to TRBD2. The CDR3 is 15 amino acids. The germline V gene has CDR1 LNHNV and CDR2 YYDKDF (reference sequence).

The chain employs TRBV11-2 and TRBJ2-3; TRBD1 is a possible D gene (6 bases). The CDR3 is 12 amino acids. V lost 5 bases and J 6 bases, leaving 9 bases between the germline ends. Germline-derived CDR1 and CDR2 are SGHAT and FQNNGV. Written as DNA, the CDR3 is TGTGCCAGCAGCATCCAGGGGGATACGCAGTATTTT. This codes for CASSIQGDTQYF.